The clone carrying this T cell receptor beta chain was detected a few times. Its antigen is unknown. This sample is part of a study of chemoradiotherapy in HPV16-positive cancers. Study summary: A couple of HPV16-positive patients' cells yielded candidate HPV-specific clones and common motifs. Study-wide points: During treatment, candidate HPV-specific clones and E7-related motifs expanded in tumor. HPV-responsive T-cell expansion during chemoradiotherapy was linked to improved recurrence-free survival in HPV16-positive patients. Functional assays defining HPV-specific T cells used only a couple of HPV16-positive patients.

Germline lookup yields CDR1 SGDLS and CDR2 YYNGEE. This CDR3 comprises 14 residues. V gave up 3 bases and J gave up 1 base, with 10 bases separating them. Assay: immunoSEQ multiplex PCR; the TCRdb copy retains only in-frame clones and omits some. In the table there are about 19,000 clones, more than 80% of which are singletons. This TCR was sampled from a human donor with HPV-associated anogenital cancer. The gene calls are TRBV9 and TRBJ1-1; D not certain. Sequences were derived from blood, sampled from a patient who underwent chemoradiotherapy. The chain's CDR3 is CASSGLFGNTEAFF. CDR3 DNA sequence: TGTGCCAGCAGCGGGTTGTTTGGGAACACTGAAGCTTTCTTT.